This T cell receptor (beta chain) was recorded in a study of T cell responses to AZD1222 COVID-19 vaccine. Profiled with immunoSEQ multiplex PCR; TCRdb holds only in-frame clones, not every one. The sample includes around 99,000 clones, around nine tenths seen only once; the top ten take more than 15%. CDR3 length: 14 amino acids. The V end lost 10 bases, the J end lost 4 bases, and 19 bases lay between the germline ends. Germline CDR1 is LNHDA and CDR2 is SQIVND (reference sequence). This clonotype originated in an adult in good health. The chain is built from TRBV19 and TRBJ1-2; D ambiguous. The material sequenced was peripheral blood, taken on day 0 of AZD1222 vaccination. CDR3: CATSDSGGLYGYTF. The CDR3 region has the DNA TGTGCCACCAGCGACTCCGGCGGCCTCTATGGCTACACCTTC.